The clone carrying this T cell receptor beta chain occurred many times. The antigen remains unidentified. The library targeted TCRbeta and was prepared with unique molecular identifiers. One entry per CDR3 protein, called by TCRdb with MiXCR from the PCR reads. The data contain over 25,000 distinct CDR3 sequences, 6.4% of them singletons. The data belong to a study of T-cell reconstitution after alpha-beta-depleted transplantation in children. Study results and caveats: Diversity of TCRbeta at day 60 was high in some patients, arising from surviving recipient T cells and thymic progenitors. Two months or so post-transplant, alpha-beta T cells reportedly derived from several hundred expanded graft clones. It was newly produced T cells that mostly accounted for T-cell counts and diversity one year after transplant.

Specimen: peripheral blood, collected 60 days after TCRalphabeta/CD19-depleted stem cell transplant. The sequence was collected from a child under two years old who had a stem cell transplant for acute myeloid leukemia, so the T cells may come from the graft donor.

In nucleotides, the CDR3 is TGTGCCAGCACCTTGTGGGGTCCGTACAATGAGCAGTTCTTC. Amino acids: CASTLWGPYNEQFF. The chain couples TRBV12-3 or TRBV12-4 to TRBJ2-1; no definite D call. Trimming took 7 bases from V and 4 from J, leaving 14 bases between them. CDR3 length: 14 residues.